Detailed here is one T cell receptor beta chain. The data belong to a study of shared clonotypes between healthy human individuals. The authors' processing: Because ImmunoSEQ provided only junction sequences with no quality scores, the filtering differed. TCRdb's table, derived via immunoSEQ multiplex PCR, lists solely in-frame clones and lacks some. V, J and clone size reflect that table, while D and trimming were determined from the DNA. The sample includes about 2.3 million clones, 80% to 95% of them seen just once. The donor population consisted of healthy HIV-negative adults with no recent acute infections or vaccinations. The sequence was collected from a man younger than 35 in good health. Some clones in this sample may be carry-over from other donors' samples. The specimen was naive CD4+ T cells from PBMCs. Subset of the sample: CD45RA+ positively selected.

The CDR3, as DNA: TGTGCCAGTACCCTAGGGACAGGTAGAAACTATGGCTACACCTTC. Its translation is CASTLGTGRNYGYTF. The rearrangement uses TRBV19 and TRBJ1-2; the match to TRBD1 covers 8 bases. CDR1 is LNHDA, CDR2 SQIVND, per germline (reference sequence). J lost 2 bases, V lost 7 bases, and 9 bases had no gene match. CDR3 length: 15 amino acids. Supplemented by reference TRBV19 and TRBJ1-2, the full variable domain reads DGGITQSPKYLFRKEGQNVTLSCEQNLNHDAMYWYRQDPGQGLRLIYYSQIVNDFQKGDIAEGYSVSREKKESFPLTVTSAQKNPTAFYLCASTLGTGRNYGYTFGSGTRLTVV.